A selection of T cell receptor beta chains follows, all from one sample in a study of cytomegalovirus exposure and HLA in healthy donors. Using immunoSEQ multiplex PCR, the repertoire was profiled, and TCRdb retains in-frame clones only, with some absent. Of about 180,000 clones listed, about four fifths are singletons. The material sequenced was PBMCs. These receptor sequences come from a middle-aged man in good health and CMV-seronegative. Each CDR3 is given with its conserved first and last residue. Fields, in order: J gene, V gene, CDR3 protein.

TRBJ1-5 | TRBV15 | CATNRGGQPQHF
TRBJ2-7 | TRBV4-1 | CASSQGGTDYEQYF
TRBJ2-7 | TRBV10-3 | CAIGRGGRAYEQYF
TRBJ2-1 | TRBV5-5 | CASSFILARGNEQFF
TRBJ2-1 | TRBV27 | CASSSKTPGHSSYNEQFF
TRBJ1-1 | TRBV7-2 | CASRQDRTRNTEAFF
TRBJ1-4 | TRBV30 | CATNPGLREKLFF
TRBJ2-1 | TRBV4-3 | CASSQNNFGQYNEQFF
TRBJ2-1 | TRBV6-5 | CASSFLGEGNEQFF
TRBJ2-7 | TRBV7-9 | CSSSIDREADF
TRBJ2-7 | TRBV11-2 | CASSWAGQGYEQYF
TRBJ1-1 | TRBV2 | CASSERGGGELGNTEAFF
TRBJ2-1 | TRBV30 | CAWSGSYPLLNEQFF
TRBJ1-6 | TRBV2 | CASSVRALSSPLHF
TRBJ1-2 | TRBV28 | CASSFGGVGVVSF
TRBJ2-2 | TRBV5-4 | CASSLIAGGPTGELFF
TRBJ2-7 | TRBV7-2 | CASSYERDYEQYF
TRBJ2-2 | TRBV7-7 | CASSPGTRNTGELFF
TRBJ1-6 | TRBV7-2 | CASSAQRSPLHF
TRBJ1-5 | TRBV28 | CASSPHGGTGGLMGQPQHF
TRBJ2-7 | TRBV27 | CASSWGLRAYEQYF
TRBJ2-2 | TRBV30 | CAWRSSAGELFF
TRBJ2-7 | TRBV7-9 | CASTWSSGNDEQYF
TRBJ2-7 | TRBV11-3 | CASSSQGRTYEQYF
TRBJ2-5 | TRBV7-9 | CASSPGDWETQYF
TRBJ2-3 | TRBV7-3 | CASSLERSTDTQYF
TRBJ1-1 | TRBV2 | CASSIQMATTEAFF
TRBJ1-5 | TRBV28 | CASSLGGQTNQPQHF
TRBJ1-2 | TRBV7-8 | CASSLGTGGPLNYGYTF
TRBJ2-7 | TRBV18 | CASSKGATVVNEQYF
TRBJ2-5 | TRBV27 | CASSLRGGQETQYF
TRBJ2-7 | TRBV7-8 | CASSPMRGGRYEQYF
TRBJ2-4 | TRBV19 | CASRPRGSDKNIQYF
TRBJ2-2 | TRBV5-1 | CASSRGANTGELFF
TRBJ1-2 | TRBV9 | CASSVERENYGYTF
TRBJ2-1 | TRBV7-6 | CASSPSGLAGGYNEQFF
TRBJ2-7 | TRBV4-1 | CASSQDRGPYEQYF
TRBJ1-1 | TRBV9 | CASSVVSEGAFAEAFF
TRBJ1-2 | TRBV27 | CASSIDRGLNYGYTF